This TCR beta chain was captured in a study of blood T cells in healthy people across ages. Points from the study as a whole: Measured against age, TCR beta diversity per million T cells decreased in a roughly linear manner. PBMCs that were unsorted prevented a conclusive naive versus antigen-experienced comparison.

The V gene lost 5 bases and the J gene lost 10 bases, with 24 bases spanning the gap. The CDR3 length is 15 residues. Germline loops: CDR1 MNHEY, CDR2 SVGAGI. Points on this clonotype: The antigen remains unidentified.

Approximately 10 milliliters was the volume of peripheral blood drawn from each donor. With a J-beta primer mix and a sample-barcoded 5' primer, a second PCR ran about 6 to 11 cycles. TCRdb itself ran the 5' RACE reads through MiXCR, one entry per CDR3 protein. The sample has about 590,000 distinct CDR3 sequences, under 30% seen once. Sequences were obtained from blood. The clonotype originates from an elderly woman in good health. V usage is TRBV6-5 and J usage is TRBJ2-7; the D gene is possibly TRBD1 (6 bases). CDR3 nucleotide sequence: TGTGCCAGCAGTCCTACTCTCGTGGGCCCAGGGGCCCAGTACTTC. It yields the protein CASSPTLVGPGAQYF.